Listed below are T cell receptor beta chains from one sample, sequenced in a study of post-analysis software for immune sequencing data. MiXCR, applied by TCRdb to the PCR reads, yields one record per CDR3 protein. Among roughly 430,000 distinct CDR3 sequences listed, approximately 38% were seen once. The sample was blood. These receptors were obtained from a girl aged 2-10 years with multiple sclerosis. Both conserved end residues are part of each CDR3.

V,CDR3
TRBV19,CASSIPGIRQQYF
TRBV7-6,CASSLIADRSEQYF
TRBV20-1,CSASTGTGKNIQYF
TRBV20-1,CSASPVSSYNSPLHF
TRBV5-5,CASSQPGADTQYF
TRBV11-2,CASSFRISGANVLTF
TRBV7-9,CASSRGQGPANEKLFF
TRBV20-1,CSAPRDREYGYTF
TRBV28,CASSRLGGEEKLFF
TRBV10-3,CAISESLGGPSTEAFF